This record concerns one T cell receptor beta chain sequence. Its antigen is currently unknown. PCR involved 60 Vbeta and 13 Jbeta primers. In the authors' methods: Per a later analysis, the number of unique TCR beta chains was about 80 million, of which 9 million to 12 million were shared. Libraries were prepared by immunoSEQ multiplex PCR; TCRdb keeps only in-frame clonotypes and omits some of them. V and J calls and clone size come straight from that table; D and trimming were deduced from the DNA. This sample has 150,000 to 200,000 clones, with roughly 78% found just once. This sample was taken from a study of cytomegalovirus exposure and HLA in healthy donors. The CDR3 contains 15 residues. Germline assignment: CDR1 MNHNS and CDR2 SASEGT. V shed 5 bases, J shed 4 bases, and the junction held 7 bases outside the gene matches. General study points: Cytomegalovirus status, reportedly, was diagnosed with high specificity and sensitivity by the classifier. After further analysis at a later stage, under 20,000 TCR beta sequences were associated with HLA alleles at 0.05 false discovery rate.

What was sequenced was PBMCs. This clonotype originated in a woman in her thirties or forties in good health and CMV-seronegative. This chain joins TRBV6-1 and TRBJ1-4; 7 nucleotides align to TRBD1. The CDR3 nucleotides are TGTGCCAGCAGTATACAGGGGACAATTAATGAAAAACTGTTTTTT. It codes for CASSIQGTINEKLFF.